This TCR beta chain was identified in a study of T-cell reconstitution after alpha-beta-depleted transplantation in children. The CDR3 loop spans 11 amino acids. The V and J ends lost 5 bases and 8 bases respectively, with 9 bases between them. It was with unique molecular identifiers that the TCRbeta library was prepared. TCRdb used MiXCR to reprocess the PCR reads, holding one entry per CDR3 protein. This sample yields about 500,000 distinct CDR3 sequences, of which less than 35% are seen a single time; 2% to 3% belongs to the top ten. The source was PBMCs from the stem cell graft donor, collected from the stem cell graft. V and J are TRBV12-3 or TRBV12-4 and TRBJ1-1; no firm D call. The source of this sequence is a human donor who donated a stem cell graft to a child with aplastic anemia. The CDR3 loop reads CASSPTLEAFF. The CDR3 bases are TGTGCCAGCAGTCCAACATTGGAAGCTTTCTTT.